The TCR beta chain under discussion was sequenced for a study of cytomegalovirus exposure and HLA in healthy donors. Study results and limitations: HLA alleles showed associations with around 15,000 TCR beta sequences in a later analysis, at a 0.05 false discovery rate. In a later analysis, TCR beta V- and J-gene trimming showed a link to a missense DCLRE1C variant.

Notes on this clone: The antigen is not known.

The CDR3 runs 12 residues. Trimming took 1 base from V and 11 from J, leaving 10 bases between them. The V gene's germline CDR1 is SGHTA and CDR2 FQGNSA. PCR primers comprised 60 Vbeta and 13 Jbeta primers. The method was immunoSEQ multiplex PCR; TCRdb's version includes in-frame clones alone and lacks a portion of them. The sample shows some 130,000 clones, 75% of them seen only once. The clonotype was recovered from a man aged 25-45 years in good health and CMV-seronegative. The chain joins TRBV7-2 to TRBJ2-3; tentatively, D is TRBD2 (6 bases). The sample was PBMCs. CDR3 amino acids: CASSLGGGMQYF. The DNA for the CDR3 is TGTGCCAGCAGCTTAGGCGGCGGGATGCAGTATTTT. Based on the CDR3 plus reference TRBV7-2 and TRBJ2-3, the full variable domain is GAGVSQSPSNKVTEKGKDVELRCDPISGHTALYWYRQSLGQGLEFLIYFQGNSAPDKSGLPSDRFSAERTGGSVSTLTIQRTQQEDSAVYLCASSLGGGMQYFGPGTRLTVL.